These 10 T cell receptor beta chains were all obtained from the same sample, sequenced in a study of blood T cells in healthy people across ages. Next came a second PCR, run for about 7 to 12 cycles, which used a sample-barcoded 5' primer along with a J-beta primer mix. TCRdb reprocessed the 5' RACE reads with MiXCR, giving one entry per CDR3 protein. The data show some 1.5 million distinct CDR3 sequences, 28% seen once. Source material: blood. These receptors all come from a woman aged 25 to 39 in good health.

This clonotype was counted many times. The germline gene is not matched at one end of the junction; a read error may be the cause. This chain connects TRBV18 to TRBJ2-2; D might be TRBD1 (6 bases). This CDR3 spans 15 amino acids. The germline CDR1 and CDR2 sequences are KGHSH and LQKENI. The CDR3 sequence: CASSPGQLNTGELFF. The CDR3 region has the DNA TGCGCCAGCAGCCCCGGACAGTTGAACACCGGGGAGCTGTTTTTT.

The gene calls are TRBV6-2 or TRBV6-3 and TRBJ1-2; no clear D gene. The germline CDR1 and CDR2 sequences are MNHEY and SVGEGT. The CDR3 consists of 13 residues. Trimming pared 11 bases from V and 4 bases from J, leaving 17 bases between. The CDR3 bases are TGTGCCGGCGGACGGACCGCAGGCTATGGCTACACCTTC. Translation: CAGGRTAGYGYTF.

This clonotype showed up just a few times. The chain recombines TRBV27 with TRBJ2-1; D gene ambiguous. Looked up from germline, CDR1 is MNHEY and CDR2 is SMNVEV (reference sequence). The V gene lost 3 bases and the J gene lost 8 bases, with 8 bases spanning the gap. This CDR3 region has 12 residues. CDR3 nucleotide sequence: TGTGCCAGCAGTTTCGATGGACATGAGCAGTTCTTC. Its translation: CASSFDGHEQFF.

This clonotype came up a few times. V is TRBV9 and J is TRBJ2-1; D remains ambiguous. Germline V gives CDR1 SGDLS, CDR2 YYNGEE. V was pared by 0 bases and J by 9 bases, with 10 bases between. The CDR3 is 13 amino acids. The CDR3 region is CASSVGTQTEQFF. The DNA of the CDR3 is TGTGCCAGCAGCGTAGGGACCCAGACTGAGCAGTTCTTC.

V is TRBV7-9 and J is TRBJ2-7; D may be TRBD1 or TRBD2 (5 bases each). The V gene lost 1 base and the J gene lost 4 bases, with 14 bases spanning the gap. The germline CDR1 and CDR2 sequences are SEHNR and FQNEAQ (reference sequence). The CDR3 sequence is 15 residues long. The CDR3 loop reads CASSLGPGRGYEQYF. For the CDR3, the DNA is TGTGCCAGCAGCTTAGGCCCGGGGCGCGGTTACGAGCAGTACTTC. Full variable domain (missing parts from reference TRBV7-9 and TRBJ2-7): DTGVSQNPRHKITKRGQNVTFRCDPISEHNRLYWYRQTLGQGPEFLTYFQNEAQLEKSRLLSDRFSAERPKGSFSTLEIQRTEQGDSAMYLCASSLGPGRGYEQYFGPGTRLTVT.

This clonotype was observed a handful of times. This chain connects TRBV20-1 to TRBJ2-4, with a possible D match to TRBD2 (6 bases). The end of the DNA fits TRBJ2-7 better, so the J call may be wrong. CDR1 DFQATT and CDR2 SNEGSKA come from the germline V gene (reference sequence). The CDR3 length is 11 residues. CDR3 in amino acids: CSAGTSAEQYF. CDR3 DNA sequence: TGCAGTGCCGGGACTTCGGCCGAGCAGTACTTC.

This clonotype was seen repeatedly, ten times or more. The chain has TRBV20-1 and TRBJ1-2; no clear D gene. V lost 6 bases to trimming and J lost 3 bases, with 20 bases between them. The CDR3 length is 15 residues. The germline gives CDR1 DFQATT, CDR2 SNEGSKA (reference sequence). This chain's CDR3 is CSARSRTRTDYGYTF. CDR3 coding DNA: TGCAGTGCGAGGAGTCGGACCCGCACGGACTATGGCTACACCTTC.

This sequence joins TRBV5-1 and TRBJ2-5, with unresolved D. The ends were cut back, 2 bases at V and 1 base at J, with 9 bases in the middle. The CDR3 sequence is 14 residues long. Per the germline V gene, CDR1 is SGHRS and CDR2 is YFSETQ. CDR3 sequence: CASSLDPGQETQYF. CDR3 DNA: TGCGCCAGCAGCTTAGACCCGGGCCAAGAGACCCAGTACTTC.

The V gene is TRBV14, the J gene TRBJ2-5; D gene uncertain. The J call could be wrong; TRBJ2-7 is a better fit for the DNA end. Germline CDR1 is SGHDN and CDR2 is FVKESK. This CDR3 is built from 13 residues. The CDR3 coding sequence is TGTGCCAGCAGCCACATTTGGGGCTACGAGCAGTACTTC. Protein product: CASSHIWGYEQYF.

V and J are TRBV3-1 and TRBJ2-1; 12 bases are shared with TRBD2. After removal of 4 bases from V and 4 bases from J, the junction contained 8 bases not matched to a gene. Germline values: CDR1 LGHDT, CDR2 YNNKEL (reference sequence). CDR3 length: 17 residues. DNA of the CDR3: TGTGCCAGCAGCCTTGGTTTTGGACTAGCGGGGTACAATGAGCAGTTCTTC. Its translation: CASSLGFGLAGYNEQFF.